Below are 27 T cell receptor beta chains sequenced from a single sample in a study of regulatory T cells in long-lasting Graves disease. In building TCR beta libraries, iRepertoire HTBI primers were used together with Arm-PCR of CDR3 regions. TCRdb recomputed calls from the multiplex PCR reads with MiXCR, one row per CDR3 protein. The data show about 460,000 distinct CDR3 sequences, with 22% seen just once and around 13% held by the top ten. The time point is: persistent/refractory GD, antithyroid drugs over 5 years with positive TRAb. RNA isolated from PBMCs was used to make the TCR library. The material was peripheral blood mononuclear cells (PBMCs), obtained when the disease was refractory, from a patient treated with antithyroid drugs. These receptors all stem from a female donor with Graves disease.

This clonotype was seen at least ten times. The V gene is TRBV28, the J gene TRBJ1-5, with 9 bases aligning to TRBD1. The germline V gene has CDR1 MDHEN and CDR2 SYDVKM. With 6 bases clipped from V and 6 bases from J, the junction kept 9 bases outside the gene matches. The CDR3 sequence is 15 residues long. The chain's CDR3 is CASSQDTGGSQPQHF. The CDR3 nucleotides are TGTGCCAGCAGCCAAGACACAGGGGGCTCTCAGCCCCAGCATTTT.

The chain has TRBV15 and TRBJ2-7; 8 nucleotides agree with TRBD1. Germline CDR1 and CDR2: LNHNV and YYDKDF (reference sequence). V was clipped by 4 bases and J by 1 base; unmatched bases: 3. This CDR3 contains 14 residues. The CDR3 spells CATSTWDRSYEQYF. DNA of the CDR3: TGTGCCACCAGCACCTGGGACAGGTCCTACGAGCAGTACTTC. The variable domain in full, with the rest retrieved from reference TRBV15 and TRBJ2-7, is DAMVIQNPRYQVTQFGKPVTLSCSQTLNHNVMYWYQQKSSQAPKLLFHYYDKDFNNEADTPDNFQSRRPNTSFCFLDIRSPGLGDTAMYLCATSTWDRSYEQYFGPGTRLTVT.

Points on this clonotype: A much larger clonotype is one base distant, so this may be a read error. V is TRBV30 and J is TRBJ1-6; D is undetermined. CDR1 is GTSNPN and CDR2 is SVGIG in the germline V gene (reference sequence). The CDR3 is made up of 13 amino acids. The V end lost 0 bases, the J end lost 14 bases, and 14 bases lay between the germline ends. In DNA form, the CDR3 reads TGTGCCTGGAGTGTACATGGTCCGGTGACCCTCCACTTT. The encoded protein is CAWSVHGPVTLHF.

The sample holds many counts of this clonotype. V is TRBV3-1 and J is TRBJ2-7, with D perhaps matching TRBD2 (6 bases). Germline CDR1 is LGHDT and CDR2 is YNNKEL (reference sequence). This CDR3 has 13 amino acids. The germline V and J ends were trimmed by 4 bases and 0 bases, with 7 bases remaining between them. In nucleotides, the CDR3 is TGTGCCAGCAGCCCGGACTACTCCTACGAGCAGTACTTC. Translated: CASSPDYSYEQYF.

The CDR3 sequence is CATAALGTNQETQYF. The CDR3 nucleotides read TGTGCCACCGCCGCTCTCGGGACTAACCAAGAGACCCAGTACTTC. The chain joins TRBV19 to TRBJ2-5; 7 nucleotides match TRBD2. The V gene end was trimmed by 10 bases and the J gene end by 0 bases; junction bases not matched to a gene: 11. The CDR3 extends over 15 amino acids. Per the germline V gene, CDR1 is LNHDA and CDR2 is SQIVND (reference sequence).

This clonotype turned up a few times. The chain combines TRBV9 with TRBJ2-5, with 10 bases fitting TRBD2. Germline V CDR1 and CDR2: SGDLS, YYNGEE. The CDR3 extends over 15 amino acids. The ends lost 4 bases at V and 1 base at J; junction bases unmatched: 4. The CDR3: CASSLSGGPQETQYF. The DNA of the CDR3 is TGTGCCAGCAGCCTTAGCGGGGGGCCCCAAGAGACCCAGTACTTC.

The chain has TRBV19 and TRBJ1-5; maybe TRBD1 (6 bases). The germline V and J ends were trimmed by 3 bases and 0 bases, with 15 bases remaining between them. Germline V gene lookup returns CDR1 LNHDA and CDR2 SQIVND (reference sequence). The CDR3 covers 17 residues. The CDR3 region is CASSIPPGALSNQPQHF. In DNA, the CDR3 is TGTGCCAGTAGTATCCCCCCAGGGGCCCTTAGCAATCAGCCCCAGCATTTT.

In this sample, this clonotype turned up many times. The CDR3: CASSLGQKLYNEQFF. The CDR3 DNA follows: TGTGCCAGCAGTTTAGGGCAGAAACTTTACAATGAGCAGTTCTTC. The V call is TRBV28, the J call TRBJ2-1; D is ambiguous. From germline, CDR1 is MDHEN and CDR2 SYDVKM. CDR3 length: 15 residues. The germline V and J ends were trimmed by 2 bases and 4 bases, with 12 bases remaining between them.

This clonotype came up a few times. The chain joins TRBV10-3 to TRBJ1-4, with 7 bases aligning to TRBD1. The CDR3 extends over 14 amino acids. Per germline, CDR1 ENHRY and CDR2 SYGVKD. J lost 4 bases, V lost 4 bases, and 3 bases had no gene match. CDR3 residues: CAISADRLNEKLFF. The CDR3 nucleotides read TGTGCCATCAGTGCGGACAGGCTTAATGAAAAACTGTTTTTT.

This clonotype has a count of ten or more. The chain couples TRBV12-3 or TRBV12-4 to TRBJ1-5; D not resolved. CDR3 length: 12 amino acids. Trimming pared 5 bases from V and 7 bases from J, leaving 9 bases between. Here the CDR3 reads CASSRIRQPQHF. CDR3 coding DNA: TGTGCCAGCAGTCGAATACGACAGCCCCAGCATTTT.

The table lists this clonotype with a few counts. The chain combines TRBV29-1 with TRBJ1-1; a possible D gene is TRBD1 (5 bases). There are 14 residues in the CDR3. V was cut by 6 bases and J by 3 bases, with 17 bases left in between. In germline, CDR1 is SQVTM, CDR2 ANQGSEA. CDR3: CSVPGGGGDTEAFF. DNA of the CDR3: TGCAGCGTCCCCGGCGGGGGAGGAGACACTGAAGCTTTCTTT.

This chain connects TRBV4-1 to TRBJ1-5; D not resolved. Germline V gene sequence: CDR1 MGHRA, CDR2 YSYEKL. The length of the CDR3 is 12 residues. V was shortened by 3 bases and J by 7 bases, with 7 bases between the two germline ends. The CDR3 nucleotides are TGCGCCAGCAGCCACCCTACCCAGCCCCAGCATTTT. This sequence encodes CASSHPTQPQHF.

The rearrangement joins TRBV5-5 to TRBJ2-7, with D tentatively TRBD1 or TRBD2 (6 bases each). Trimming shortened V by 3 bases and J by 5 bases, and 15 bases separated the two germline ends. The CDR3 sequence is 14 residues long. The germline V gene encodes CDR1 SGHKS and CDR2 YYEKEE (reference sequence). In DNA form, the CDR3 reads TGTGCCAGCAGCTCCCCGGGGGCTCAGGACGAGCAGTACTTC. The encoded protein is CASSSPGAQDEQYF. The full variable domain, its missing parts supplied by reference TRBV5-5 and TRBJ2-7, is DAGVTQSPTHLIKTRGQQVTLRCSPISGHKSVSWYQQVLGQGPQFIFQYYEKEERGRGNFPDRFSARQFPNYSSELNVNALLLGDSALYLCASSSPGAQDEQYFGPGTRLTVT.

A note on this clonotype: A read error is possible here, since a much larger clone lies one base away. The conserved closing phenylalanine or tryptophan is absent in this CDR3, likely reflecting a read error. The CDR3 region is CASSFYGQGRNSPLHL. The DNA for the CDR3 is TGTGCCAGCAGTTTCTATGGCCAGGGACGGAATTCACCCCTCCACCTT. The chain combines TRBV28 with TRBJ1-6; maybe TRBD1 (5 bases). Germline V gene lookup returns CDR1 MDHEN and CDR2 SYDVKM. V lost 3 bases, J lost 7 bases, and 16 bases lay in between. This CDR3 has 16 residues.

This clonotype has at least ten counts. The rearrangement joins TRBV7-9 to TRBJ1-4, with TRBD1 as a possible D gene (5 bases). Looked up from germline, CDR1 is SEHNR and CDR2 is FQNEAQ (reference sequence). This CDR3 region has 14 residues. The germline V and J ends were trimmed by 1 base and 8 bases, with 11 bases remaining between them. The CDR3 spells CASSLGQGEEKLFF. The CDR3, as DNA: TGTGCCAGCAGCTTAGGGCAGGGAGAGGAAAAACTGTTTTTT.

This clonotype has ten or more counts. V gene TRBV7-2 combines with J gene TRBJ2-7, with TRBD2 as a possible D gene (6 bases). Deletions cut 6 bases from V and 4 bases from J, with 13 bases between. This CDR3 comprises 13 residues. Germline V gene sequence: CDR1 SGHTA, CDR2 FQGNSA. The CDR3 protein is CASSFTGDYEQYF. CDR3 coding DNA: TGTGCCAGCAGTTTCACGGGAGATTACGAGCAGTACTTC. Full variable domain (rest looked up from reference TRBV7-2 and TRBJ2-7): GAGVSQSPSNKVTEKGKDVELRCDPISGHTALYWYRQSLGQGLEFLIYFQGNSAPDKSGLPSDRFSAERTGGSVSTLTIQRTQQEDSAVYLCASSFTGDYEQYFGPGTRLTVT.

This clonotype was seen many times. The genes are TRBV7-3 and TRBJ2-5; the match to TRBD1 covers 8 bases. The CDR3 totals 16 residues. Losses at the gene ends were 1 base for V and 3 bases for J; bases not matched to a gene: 7. Germline V gives CDR1 SGHTA, CDR2 FQGTGA. The CDR3 here is CASSLNAPTGEETQYF. CDR3 coding DNA: TGTGCCAGCAGCTTAAACGCTCCGACAGGGGAAGAGACCCAGTACTTC.

This clonotype was counted many times. V and J are TRBV28 and TRBJ2-7; D gene uncertain. Deletions cut 4 bases from V and 2 bases from J, with 12 bases between. This CDR3 region has 14 residues. From germline, CDR1 is MDHEN and CDR2 SYDVKM. The CDR3 loop is CASSWPASAYEQYF. CDR3 in DNA: TGTGCCAGCAGTTGGCCGGCCAGCGCCTACGAGCAGTACTTC.

Here the CDR3 DNA reads TGTGCCAGCAGTCCCGCGGGACAGGGATCAGATACGCAGTATTTT. Translated: CASSPAGQGSDTQYF. The gene calls are TRBV28 and TRBJ2-3, with TRBD1 matching over 9 bases. Germline CDR1 and CDR2: MDHEN and SYDVKM. The CDR3 runs to 15 residues. Trimming cost V 5 bases and J 4 bases; bases outside gene matches: 7.

This clonotype has a handful of counts. The chain uses TRBV19 and TRBJ1-1, with unresolved D. Trimming took off 6 bases at V and 4 bases at J, with 9 bases between the two ends. The length of the CDR3 is 12 residues. Germline V gene lookup returns CDR1 LNHDA and CDR2 SQIVND (reference sequence). CDR3 sequence (DNA): TGTGCCAGTAGGGACCAAGGCACTGAAGCTTTCTTT. Protein product: CASRDQGTEAFF.

This clonotype was picked up a small number of times. The gene calls are TRBV6-1 and TRBJ1-1; a possible D gene is TRBD1 (5 bases). In germline, CDR1 is MNHNS, CDR2 SASEGT. V lost 3 bases and J 0 bases, leaving 17 bases between the germline ends. This CDR3 has 17 residues. CDR3 amino acids: CASSEIRGRHMNTEAFF. CDR3 bases: TGTGCCAGCAGTGAGATCCGGGGACGGCACATGAACACTGAAGCTTTCTTT.

Many counts were recorded for this clonotype. This sequence joins TRBV28 and TRBJ1-5, with 8 positions matching TRBD1. Germline-derived CDR1 and CDR2 are MDHEN and SYDVKM. The length of the CDR3 is 15 residues. V was clipped by 6 bases and J by 6 bases; unmatched bases: 10. The DNA of the CDR3 is TGTGCCAGCAGGGAGCCAGGGGGCAGAGGTCAGCCCCAGCATTTT. Translated: CASREPGGRGQPQHF.

This chain connects TRBV3-1 to TRBJ2-7; TRBD1 aligns across 10 bases. The CDR3 totals 16 residues. The V and J ends lost 3 bases and 2 bases, in that order; junction bases with no gene match: 7. Germline V gene sequence: CDR1 LGHDT, CDR2 YNNKEL (reference sequence). The CDR3 region is CASSHPLGQGTYEQYF. CDR3 coding DNA: TGTGCCAGCAGCCACCCTCTGGGACAGGGGACCTACGAGCAGTACTTC.

This clonotype showed up many times. The chain uses TRBV11-2 and TRBJ1-2, with D maybe TRBD1 (5 bases). The CDR3 covers 16 residues. Germline lookup yields CDR1 SGHAT and CDR2 FQNNGV. Trimming removed 2 bases from V and 7 bases from J, with 20 bases in between. In DNA, the CDR3 is TGTGCCAGCAGCTTATCACAGACAGAGAACGCTGGTGGCTACACCTTC. This encodes CASSLSQTENAGGYTF.

Regarding this clonotype: Possible read error: a much larger clone is one base away. The chain recombines TRBV12-3 or TRBV12-4 with TRBJ2-5; a weak D match, TRBD2 (6 bases). The CDR3 totals 13 residues. CDR3 amino acids: CASSLGRAEEQLF. DNA for the CDR3: TGTGCCAGCAGTTTAGGGAGGGCAGAGGAGCAGCTCTTC.

V gene TRBV11-2 combines with J gene TRBJ2-7, with D perhaps TRBD1 or TRBD2 (5 bases each). Trimming took off 5 bases at V and 2 bases at J, with 19 bases between the two ends. The CDR3 extends over 16 amino acids. In germline, CDR1 is SGHAT, CDR2 FQNNGV. The CDR3 loop is CASSQDSYGAPYEQYF. The CDR3 DNA reads as TGTGCCAGCAGCCAAGATTCCTACGGGGCCCCCTACGAGCAGTACTTC.

Written as DNA, the CDR3 is TGTGCCAGCAGCCGGGAGCGGTACAATGAGCAGTTCTTC. Its translation is CASSRERYNEQFF. The chain couples TRBV3-1 to TRBJ2-1; D is perhaps TRBD2 (5 bases). CDR3 size: 13 residues. Germline V gives CDR1 LGHDT, CDR2 YNNKEL (reference sequence). Between the trimmed V and J ends, which lost 4 bases and 4 bases, there was a span of 8 bases.